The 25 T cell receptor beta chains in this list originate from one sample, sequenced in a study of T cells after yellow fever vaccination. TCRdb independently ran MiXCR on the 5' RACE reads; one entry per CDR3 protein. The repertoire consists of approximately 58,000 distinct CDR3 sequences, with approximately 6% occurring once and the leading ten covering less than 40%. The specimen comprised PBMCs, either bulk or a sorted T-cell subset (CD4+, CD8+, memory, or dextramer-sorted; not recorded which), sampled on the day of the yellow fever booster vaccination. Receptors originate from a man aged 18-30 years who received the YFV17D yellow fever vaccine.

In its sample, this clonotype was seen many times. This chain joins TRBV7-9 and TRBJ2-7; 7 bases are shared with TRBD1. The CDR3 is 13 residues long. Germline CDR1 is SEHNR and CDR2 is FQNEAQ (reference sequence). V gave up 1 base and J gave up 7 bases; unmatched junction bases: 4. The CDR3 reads CASSLGQGREQYV. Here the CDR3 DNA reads TGTGCCAGCAGCTTAGGACAGGGACGGGAGCAGTACGTC.

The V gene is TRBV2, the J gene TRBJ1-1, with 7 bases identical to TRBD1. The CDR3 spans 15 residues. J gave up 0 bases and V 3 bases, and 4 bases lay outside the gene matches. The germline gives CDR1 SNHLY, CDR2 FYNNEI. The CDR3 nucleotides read TGTGCCAGCAGTGACCAACAGGGGATGAACACTGAAGCTTTCTTT. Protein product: CASSDQQGMNTEAFF.

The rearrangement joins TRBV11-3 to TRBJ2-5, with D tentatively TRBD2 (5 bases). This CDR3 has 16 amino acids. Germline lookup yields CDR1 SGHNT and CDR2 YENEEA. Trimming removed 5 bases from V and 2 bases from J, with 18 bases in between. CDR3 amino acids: CASSLRSSSFQETQYF. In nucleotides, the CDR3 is TGTGCCAGCAGCCTACGATCTAGCTCATTTCAAGAGACCCAGTACTTC.

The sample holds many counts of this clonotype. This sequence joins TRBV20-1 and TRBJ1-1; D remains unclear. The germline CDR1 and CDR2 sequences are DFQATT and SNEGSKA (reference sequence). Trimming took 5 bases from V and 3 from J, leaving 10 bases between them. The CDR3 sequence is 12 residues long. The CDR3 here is CSALRFYTEAFF. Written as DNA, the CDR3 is TGCAGTGCTCTAAGATTTTACACTGAAGCTTTCTTT.

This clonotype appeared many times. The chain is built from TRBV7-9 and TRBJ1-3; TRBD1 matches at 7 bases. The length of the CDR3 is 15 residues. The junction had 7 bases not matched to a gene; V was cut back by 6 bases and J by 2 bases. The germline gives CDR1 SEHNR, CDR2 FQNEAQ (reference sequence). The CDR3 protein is CASRPQGSPGNTIYF. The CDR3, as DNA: TGTGCCAGCAGGCCACAGGGGTCGCCTGGAAACACCATATATTTT.

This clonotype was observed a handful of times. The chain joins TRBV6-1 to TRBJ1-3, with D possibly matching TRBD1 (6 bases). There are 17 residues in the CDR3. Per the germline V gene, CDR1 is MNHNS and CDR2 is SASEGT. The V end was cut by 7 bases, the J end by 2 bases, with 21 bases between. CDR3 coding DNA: TGTGCCAGCAAGGAATCCTACAGGGTGTTCGCTGGAAACACCATATATTTT. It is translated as CASKESYRVFAGNTIYF.

The CDR3 DNA is TGTGCCAGCAGTTTAAGAGGGCACAATCCAAACTCACCCCTCCACTTT. Protein: CASSLRGHNPNSPLHF. This chain links TRBV28 with TRBJ1-6; D remains unclear. This CDR3 is built from 16 residues. Germline loops: CDR1 MDHEN, CDR2 SYDVKM. Trimming pared 2 bases from V and 10 bases from J, leaving 18 bases between.

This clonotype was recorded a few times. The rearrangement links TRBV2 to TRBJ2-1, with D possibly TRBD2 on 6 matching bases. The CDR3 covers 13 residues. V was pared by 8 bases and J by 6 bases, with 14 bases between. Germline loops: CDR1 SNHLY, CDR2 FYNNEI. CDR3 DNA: TGTGCCAGCTACGGGACTCATTTCAATGAGCAGTTCTTC. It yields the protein CASYGTHFNEQFF.

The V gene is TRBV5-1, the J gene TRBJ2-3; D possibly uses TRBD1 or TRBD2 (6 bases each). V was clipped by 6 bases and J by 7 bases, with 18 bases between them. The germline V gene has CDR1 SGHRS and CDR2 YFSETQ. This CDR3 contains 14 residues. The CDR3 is CASTPTGGHNTQYF. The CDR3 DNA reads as TGCGCCAGCACCCCTACCGGGGGCCATAATACGCAGTATTTT.

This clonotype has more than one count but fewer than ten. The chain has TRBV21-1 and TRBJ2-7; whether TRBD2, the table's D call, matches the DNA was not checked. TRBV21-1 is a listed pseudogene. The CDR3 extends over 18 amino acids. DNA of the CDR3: TGTGCCAGCAGCAAAGGCCCCGGAGGGGACAGGGGCTCTTGCGAGCAGTACGTC. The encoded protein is CASSKGPGGDRGSCEQYV.

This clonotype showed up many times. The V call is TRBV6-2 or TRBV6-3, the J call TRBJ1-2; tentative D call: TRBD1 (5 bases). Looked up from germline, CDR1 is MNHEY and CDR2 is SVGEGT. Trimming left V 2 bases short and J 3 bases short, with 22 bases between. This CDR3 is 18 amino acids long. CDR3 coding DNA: TGTGCCAGCAGTTACGCGGACACCGACGTCTGGGGTGACTATGGCTACACCTTC. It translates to CASSYADTDVWGDYGYTF.

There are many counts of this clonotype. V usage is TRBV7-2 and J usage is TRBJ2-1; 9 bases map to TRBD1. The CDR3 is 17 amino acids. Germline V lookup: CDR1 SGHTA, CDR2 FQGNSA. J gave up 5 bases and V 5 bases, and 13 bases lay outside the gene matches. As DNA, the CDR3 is TGTGCCAGCAGCCTCGGACAGGGGATGGATTGGGACAATGAGCAGTTCTTC. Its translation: CASSLGQGMDWDNEQFF.

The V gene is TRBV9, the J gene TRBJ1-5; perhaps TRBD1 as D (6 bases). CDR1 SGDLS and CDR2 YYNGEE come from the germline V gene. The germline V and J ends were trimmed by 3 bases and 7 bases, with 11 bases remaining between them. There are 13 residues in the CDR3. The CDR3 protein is CASSAGTWQPQHF. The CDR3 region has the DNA TGTGCCAGCAGCGCCGGGACATGGCAGCCCCAGCATTTT. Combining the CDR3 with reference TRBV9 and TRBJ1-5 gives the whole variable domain DSGVTQTPKHLITATGQRVTLRCSPRSGDLSVYWYQQSLDQGLQFLIQYYNGEERAKGNILERFSAQQFPDLHSELNLSSLELGDSALYFCASSAGTWQPQHFGDGTRLSIL.

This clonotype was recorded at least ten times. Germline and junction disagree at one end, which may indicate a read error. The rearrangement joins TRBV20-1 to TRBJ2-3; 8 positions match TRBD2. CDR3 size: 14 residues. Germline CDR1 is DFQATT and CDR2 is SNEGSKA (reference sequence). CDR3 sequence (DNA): TGCAGTGCTAGGAGGACTAGCCGAACTAGGAGCACCACATTT. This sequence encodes CSARRTSRTRSTTF.

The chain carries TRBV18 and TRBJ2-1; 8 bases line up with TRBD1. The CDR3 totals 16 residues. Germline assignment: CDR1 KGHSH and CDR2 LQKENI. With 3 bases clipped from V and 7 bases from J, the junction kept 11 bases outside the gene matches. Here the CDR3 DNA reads TGTGCCAGCTCACCCTCATGGGACAGGAGTGGAAATGAGCAGTTCTTC. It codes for CASSPSWDRSGNEQFF. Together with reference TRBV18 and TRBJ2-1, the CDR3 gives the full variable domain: NAGVMQNPRHLVRRRGQEARLRCSPMKGHSHVYWYRQLPEEGLKFMVYLQKENIIDESGMPKERFSAEFPKEGPSILRIQQVVRGDSAAYFCASSPSWDRSGNEQFFGPGTRLTVL.

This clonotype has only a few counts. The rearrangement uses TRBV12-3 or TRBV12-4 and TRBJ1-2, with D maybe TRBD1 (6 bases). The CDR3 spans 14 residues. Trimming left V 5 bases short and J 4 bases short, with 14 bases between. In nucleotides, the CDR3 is TGTGCCAGCAGTCTACTCACGGGGGCCTATGGCTACACCTTC. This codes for CASSLLTGAYGYTF.

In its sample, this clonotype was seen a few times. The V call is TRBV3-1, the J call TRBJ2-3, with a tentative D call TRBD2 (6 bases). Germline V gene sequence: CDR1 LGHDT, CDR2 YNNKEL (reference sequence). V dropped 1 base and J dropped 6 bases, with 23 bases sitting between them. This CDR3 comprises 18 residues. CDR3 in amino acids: CASSQAFAGNASTDTQYF. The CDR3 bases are TGTGCCAGCAGCCAAGCGTTCGCGGGGAACGCATCGACCGATACGCAGTATTTT.

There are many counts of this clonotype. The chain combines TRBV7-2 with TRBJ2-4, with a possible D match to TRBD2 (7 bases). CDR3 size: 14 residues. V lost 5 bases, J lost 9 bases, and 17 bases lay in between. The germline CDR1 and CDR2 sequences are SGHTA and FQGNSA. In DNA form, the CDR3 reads TGTGCCAGCAGCCAAGGGGGGGGAATCGGCATTCAGTACTTC. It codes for CASSQGGGIGIQYF.

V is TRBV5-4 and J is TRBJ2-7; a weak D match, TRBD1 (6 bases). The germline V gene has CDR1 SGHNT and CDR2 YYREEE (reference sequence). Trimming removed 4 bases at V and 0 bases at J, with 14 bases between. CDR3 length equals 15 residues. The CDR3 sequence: CASSIFAGVSYEQYF. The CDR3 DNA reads TGTGCCAGCAGCATCTTCGCAGGGGTCTCCTACGAGCAGTACTTC.

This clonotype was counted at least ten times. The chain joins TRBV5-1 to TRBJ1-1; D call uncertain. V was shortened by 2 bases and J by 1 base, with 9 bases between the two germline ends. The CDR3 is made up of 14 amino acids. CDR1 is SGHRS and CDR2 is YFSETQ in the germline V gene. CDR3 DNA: TGCGCCAGCAGCTTAGTTACGGGGAACACTGAAGCTTTCTTT. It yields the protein CASSLVTGNTEAFF.

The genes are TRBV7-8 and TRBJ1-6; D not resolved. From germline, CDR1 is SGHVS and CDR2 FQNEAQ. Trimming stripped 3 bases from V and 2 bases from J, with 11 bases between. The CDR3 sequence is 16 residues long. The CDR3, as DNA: TGTGCCAGCAGCTTTATCATCGGGCCCTATAATTCACCCCTCCACTTT. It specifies CASSFIIGPYNSPLHF. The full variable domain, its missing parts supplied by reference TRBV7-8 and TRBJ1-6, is GAGVSQSPRYKVAKRGQDVALRCDPISGHVSLFWYQQALGQGPEFLTYFQNEAQLDKSGLPSDRFFAERPEGSVSTLKIQRTQQEDSAVYLCASSFIIGPYNSPLHFGNGTRLTVT.

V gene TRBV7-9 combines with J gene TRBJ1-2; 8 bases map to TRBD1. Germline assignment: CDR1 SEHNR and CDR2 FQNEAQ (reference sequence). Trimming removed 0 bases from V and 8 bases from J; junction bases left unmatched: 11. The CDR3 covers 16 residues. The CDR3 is CASSLAGDLTGDGYTF. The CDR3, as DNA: TGTGCCAGCAGCTTAGCAGGTGATCTGACAGGGGACGGCTACACCTTC.

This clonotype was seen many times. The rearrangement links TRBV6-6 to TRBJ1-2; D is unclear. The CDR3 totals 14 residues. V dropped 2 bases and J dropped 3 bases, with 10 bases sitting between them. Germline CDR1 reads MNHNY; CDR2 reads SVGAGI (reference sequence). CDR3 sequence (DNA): TGTGCCAGCAGTTACGGTTCCCCCGACTATGGCTACACCTTC. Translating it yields CASSYGSPDYGYTF.

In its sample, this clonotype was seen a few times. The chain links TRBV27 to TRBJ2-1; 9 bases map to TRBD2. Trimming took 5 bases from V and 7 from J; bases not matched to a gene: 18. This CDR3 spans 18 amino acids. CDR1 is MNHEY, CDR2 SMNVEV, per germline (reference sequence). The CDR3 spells CASSPRQAGGPIWNEQFF. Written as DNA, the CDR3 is TGTGCCAGCAGTCCCCGCCAAGCGGGGGGACCCATATGGAATGAGCAGTTCTTC.

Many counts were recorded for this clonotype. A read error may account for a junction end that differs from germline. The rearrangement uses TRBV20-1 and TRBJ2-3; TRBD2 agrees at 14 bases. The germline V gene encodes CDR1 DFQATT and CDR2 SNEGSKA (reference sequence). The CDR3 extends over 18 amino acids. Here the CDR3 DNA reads TGCAGTGCTGGAGATTATGGGACTAGCGGGGGAGTAGGAGATACGCAGTATTTT. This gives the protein CSAGDYGTSGGVGDTQYF.